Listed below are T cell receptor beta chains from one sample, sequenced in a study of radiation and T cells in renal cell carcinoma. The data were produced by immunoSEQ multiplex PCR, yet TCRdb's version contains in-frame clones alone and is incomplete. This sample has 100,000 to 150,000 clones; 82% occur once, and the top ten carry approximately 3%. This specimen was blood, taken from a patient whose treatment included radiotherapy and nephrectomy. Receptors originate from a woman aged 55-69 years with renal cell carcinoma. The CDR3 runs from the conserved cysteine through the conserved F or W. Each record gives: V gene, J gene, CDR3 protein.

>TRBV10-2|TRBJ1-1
CASKAPGTSNTEAFF
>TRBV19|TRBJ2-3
CASTPGSGSTDTQYF
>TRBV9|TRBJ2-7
CASSPTVVSYEQYF
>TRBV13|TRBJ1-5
CASSGGYHSNQPQHF
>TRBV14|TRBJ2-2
CASSQGPSGGADTGELFF
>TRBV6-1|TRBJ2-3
CASSDAGLVTDTQYF
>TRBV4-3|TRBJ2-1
CASSQDDLNNEQFF
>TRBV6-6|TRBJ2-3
CASSSTSGTDTQYF
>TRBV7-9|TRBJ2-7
CASSPGGTGTSNYEQYF
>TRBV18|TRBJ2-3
CASSPGDTGTDTQYF
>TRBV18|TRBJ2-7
CASSPDSYEQYF
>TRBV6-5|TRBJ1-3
CASSYGGSGNTIYF
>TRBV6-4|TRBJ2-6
CASSGQGWANVLTF
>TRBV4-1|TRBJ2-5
CASSRSQGLEETQYF
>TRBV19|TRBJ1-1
CASSVRRDRGRAEAFF
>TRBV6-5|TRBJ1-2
CASSDSSPYGYTF
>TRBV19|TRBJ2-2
CASSILGGPDTGELFF
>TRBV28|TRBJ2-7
CASSSMAGISYEQYF
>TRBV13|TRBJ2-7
CASSYRTGSSYEQYF
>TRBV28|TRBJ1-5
CASSPGWNQPQHF
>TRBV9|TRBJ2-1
CASSVDGRAVNEQFF
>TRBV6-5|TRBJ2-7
CASSYGVSYEQYF
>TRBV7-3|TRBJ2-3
CASSLSPNRESTDTQYF
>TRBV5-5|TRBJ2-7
CASSLSAQGGSYEQYF
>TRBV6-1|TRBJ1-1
CASSEARGTEAFF
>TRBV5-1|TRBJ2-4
CASSLGDRQYF
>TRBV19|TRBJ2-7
CASSATADISYEQYF
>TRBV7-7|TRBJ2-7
CASSLSTQGGQQYF
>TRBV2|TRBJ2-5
CARAKREGGEETQYF
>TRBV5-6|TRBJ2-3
CASSLPRQVATDTQYF
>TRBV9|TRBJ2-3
CASSSSTADTQYF